The 18 T cell receptor beta chains presented below share a single source sample, sequenced in a study of response to subunit inactivated influenza vaccine. In TCRdb, the RT-PCR reads were re-called with MiXCR into one record per CDR3 protein. The sample lists roughly 710,000 distinct CDR3 sequences, 14% occurring once. The sequenced sample was PBMCs from blood, obtained 14 to 15 days before vaccination. The source of these receptors is a man aged 50 to 59 who received an inactivated influenza vaccine.

The sample holds a few counts of this clonotype. This chain links TRBV5-6 with TRBJ2-7, with D possibly matching TRBD2 (5 bases). V lost 3 bases and J lost 4, with 17 bases in between. The CDR3 is 15 residues long. Germline lookup yields CDR1 SGHDT and CDR2 YYEEEE. CDR3 protein: CASSSGRDEFYEQYF. The CDR3, as DNA: TGTGCCAGCAGCTCTGGGAGAGACGAATTTTACGAGCAGTACTTC.

This clonotype was detected a few times. CDR3 coding DNA: TGTGCCAGCAGGAGCGCAGCGAATTCACCCCTCCACTTT. Translating it yields CASRSAANSPLHF. The gene calls are TRBV7-9 and TRBJ1-6; D gene unclear. The CDR3 spans 13 residues. The V gene lost 6 bases and the J gene lost 7 bases, with 10 bases spanning the gap. Germline-derived CDR1 and CDR2 are SEHNR and FQNEAQ (reference sequence).

The chain uses TRBV5-1 and TRBJ1-1; no firm D call. Germline V gene lookup returns CDR1 SGHRS and CDR2 YFSETQ. V lost 4 bases and J 1 base, leaving 8 bases between the germline ends. CDR3 length: 13 residues. This CDR3 is CASSIGENTEAFF. Here the CDR3 DNA reads TGCGCCAGCAGCATCGGGGAGAACACTGAAGCTTTCTTT.

The chain uses TRBV2 and TRBJ2-1; D is ambiguous. The germline V gene has CDR1 SNHLY and CDR2 FYNNEI. This CDR3 has 9 residues. V lost 4 bases to trimming and J lost 9 bases, with 1 base between them. In DNA, the CDR3 is TGTGCCAGCAGTGCTGAGCAGTTCTTC. Translated: CASSAEQFF.

This clonotype showed up just a few times. J is TRBJ2-7 and V is TRBV2; no clear D. Trimming removed 4 bases from V and 1 base from J, with 8 bases in between. This CDR3 has 13 amino acids. In germline, CDR1 is SNHLY, CDR2 FYNNEI. The CDR3 protein is CASSVMGSYEQYF. In DNA form, the CDR3 reads TGTGCCAGCAGTGTCATGGGGTCCTACGAGCAGTACTTC.

This clonotype was counted many times. The rearrangement links TRBV10-2 to TRBJ1-5; 9 bases are a match to TRBD1. CDR1 and CDR2 from the germline V gene are WSHSY and SAAADI. CDR3 length: 19 residues. The junction had 14 bases not matched to a gene; V was cut back by 4 bases and J by 1 base. The CDR3 sequence is CASSGSGTGYWRSNQPQHF. In DNA form, the CDR3 reads TGCGCCAGCAGTGGGTCGGGGACAGGGTATTGGAGAAGCAATCAGCCCCAGCATTTT.

The chain carries TRBV20-1 and TRBJ1-1; possibly TRBD1 for D (5 bases). The germline V and J ends were trimmed by 2 bases and 4 bases, with 11 bases remaining between them. Germline V gives CDR1 DFQATT, CDR2 SNEGSKA (reference sequence). The CDR3 is 13 amino acids. CDR3 sequence: CSARKQEGTEAFF. For the CDR3, the DNA is TGCAGTGCTAGAAAACAGGAGGGCACTGAAGCTTTCTTT.

The rearrangement joins TRBV20-1 to TRBJ2-3; D may match TRBD1 or TRBD2 (5 bases each). The length of the CDR3 is 13 residues. The V end lost 6 bases, the J end lost 4 bases, and 14 bases lay between the germline ends. The germline CDR1 and CDR2 sequences are DFQATT and SNEGSKA (reference sequence). CDR3 DNA sequence: TGCAGTGCCGACGGGGCCACTCCAGATACGCAGTATTTT. Its translation is CSADGATPDTQYF.

This clonotype was counted between two and nine times. The V gene is TRBV28, the J gene TRBJ2-2, with D tentatively TRBD1 (6 bases). Germline V gene sequence: CDR1 MDHEN, CDR2 SYDVKM. V dropped 8 bases and J dropped 0 bases, with 7 bases sitting between them. This CDR3 has 13 residues. For the CDR3, the DNA is TGTGCCAGCGAGGGGGCGAACACCGGGGAGCTGTTTTTT. This sequence encodes CASEGANTGELFF.

The J gene is TRBJ1-1, the V gene TRBV5-5, with D tentatively TRBD1 (5 bases). V gave up 6 bases and J gave up 2 bases, with 14 bases separating them. The CDR3 covers 14 residues. Germline V CDR1 and CDR2: SGHKS, YYEKEE (reference sequence). For the CDR3, the DNA is TGTGCCAGCACCATGGTGGGGCGCAACACTGAAGCTTTCTTT. Translating it yields CASTMVGRNTEAFF.

This clonotype was counted between two and nine times. This chain connects TRBV6-2 or TRBV6-3 to TRBJ2-5, with 8 bases matching TRBD2. The CDR3 extends over 15 amino acids. From germline, CDR1 is MNHEY and CDR2 SVGEGT. Trimming removed 2 bases from V and 3 bases from J; junction bases left unmatched: 5. As DNA, the CDR3 is TGTGCCAGCAGTTACGCGGGGACTAGAAAAGAGACCCAGTACTTC. Protein: CASSYAGTRKETQYF.

V and J are TRBV6-2 or TRBV6-3 and TRBJ2-5; unclear D gene. Germline V gene data show CDR1 as MNHEY and CDR2 as SVGEGT. The CDR3 length is 17 residues. V lost 0 bases and J lost 5, with 19 bases in between. CDR3 loop: CASSYSFRIRSWETQYF. DNA for the CDR3: TGTGCCAGCAGTTACTCTTTTAGGATTCGGAGTTGGGAGACCCAGTACTTC.

The genes are TRBV11-2 and TRBJ2-1; D is perhaps TRBD2 (5 bases). This CDR3 contains 18 residues. Germline lookup yields CDR1 SGHAT and CDR2 FQNNGV. V lost 0 bases and J 0 bases, leaving 15 bases between the germline ends. CDR3 coding DNA: TGTGCCAGCAGCTTAGATCTAACCGGGAACCCCTCCTACAATGAGCAGTTCTTC. The encoded protein is CASSLDLTGNPSYNEQFF.

The V call is TRBV28, the J call TRBJ2-1; 10 bases match TRBD2. V dropped 4 bases and J dropped 4; count of bases not matched to a gene: 13. The CDR3 has 18 residues. Germline CDR1 and CDR2: MDHEN and SYDVKM. CDR3 in amino acids: CASSSQVGAGGFYNEQFF. CDR3 sequence (DNA): TGTGCCAGCAGTTCACAAGTGGGAGCGGGAGGGTTTTACAATGAGCAGTTCTTC.

This chain joins TRBV20-1 and TRBJ1-1; tentative D call: TRBD1 (5 bases). CDR1 DFQATT and CDR2 SNEGSKA come from the germline V gene (reference sequence). There are 12 residues in the CDR3. The V gene lost 4 bases and the J gene lost 0 bases, with 6 bases spanning the gap. The CDR3: CSANRMNTEAFF. Here the CDR3 DNA reads TGCAGTGCTAACAGGATGAACACTGAAGCTTTCTTT.

This clonotype has a handful of counts. The DNA of the CDR3 is TGTGCCAGCAGCCCGGCCCCCCGGGGCAATCAGCCCCAGCATTTT. Translation gives CASSPAPRGNQPQHF. The V and J genes are TRBV7-2 and TRBJ1-5; the D is unclear. CDR1 is SGHTA and CDR2 is FQGNSA in the germline V gene. The CDR3 covers 15 residues. The V gene lost 5 bases and the J gene lost 2 bases, with 13 bases spanning the gap.

Of note for this clonotype: Sequence at one end of the junction differs from germline and may be a read error. This chain uses TRBV29-1 with TRBJ1-2; D possibly corresponds to TRBD1 (5 bases). This CDR3 is 13 amino acids long. Germline CDR1 SQVTM, CDR2 ANQGSEA. The CDR3 DNA sequence: TGCAGCGCCCGACCGGGTGGGGACTACGGCTACACCTTC. Translated, it gives CSARPGGDYGYTF.

This clonotype was counted between two and nine times. This chain links TRBV6-1 with TRBJ1-3, with a weak D call TRBD1 (5 bases). The germline gives CDR1 MNHNS, CDR2 SASEGT. Trimming removed 6 bases at V and 0 bases at J, with 18 bases between. This CDR3 contains 17 residues. CDR3 sequence: CASSPPRGALSGNTIYF. In DNA, the CDR3 is TGTGCCAGCAGCCCGCCCCGCGGGGCCCTCTCTGGAAACACCATATATTTT.